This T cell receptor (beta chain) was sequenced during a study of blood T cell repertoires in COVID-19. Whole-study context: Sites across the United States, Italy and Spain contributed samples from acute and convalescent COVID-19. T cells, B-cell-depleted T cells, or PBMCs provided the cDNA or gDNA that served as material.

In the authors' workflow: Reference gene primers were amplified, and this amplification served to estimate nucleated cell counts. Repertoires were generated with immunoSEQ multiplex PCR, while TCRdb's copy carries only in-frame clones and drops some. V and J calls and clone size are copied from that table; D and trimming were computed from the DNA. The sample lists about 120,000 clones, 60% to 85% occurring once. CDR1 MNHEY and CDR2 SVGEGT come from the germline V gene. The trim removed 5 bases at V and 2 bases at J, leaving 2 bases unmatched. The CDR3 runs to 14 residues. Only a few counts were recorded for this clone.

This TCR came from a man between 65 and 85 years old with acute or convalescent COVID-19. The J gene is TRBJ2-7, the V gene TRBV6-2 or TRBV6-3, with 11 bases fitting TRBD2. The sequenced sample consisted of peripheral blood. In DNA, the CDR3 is TGTGCCAGCAGTGCTAGCGGGGGGACCTACGAGCAGTACTTC. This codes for CASSASGGTYEQYF.